These T cell receptor beta chains were read from a single sample in a study of long-term antiretroviral therapy in people with HIV. Generated by immunoSEQ multiplex PCR, the TCRdb table keeps only in-frame clones and is missing some. The profile shows about 35,000 clones, around 74% of them singletons. The sequencing used unsorted PBMCs, collected 3 years after starting antiretroviral therapy. The source is a man aged 50 to 59 with HIV. Each CDR3 is given with its conserved first and last residue. D genes are given only for firm matches. Clone size is shown for a subset of rows, as once, few, many or a class of expanded clone.

v_gene	abundance	j_gene	d_gene	CDR3aa	CDR3nt
TRBV28	-	TRBJ1-5	-	CASVWGSNQPQHF	TGTGCCAGCGTATGGGGGTCCAATCAGCCCCAGCATTTT
TRBV6-6	few	TRBJ1-2	-	CASSPTGNYGYTF	TGTGCCAGCAGTCCTACAGGGAACTATGGCTACACCTTC
TRBV7-2	-	TRBJ1-2	TRBD1	CASSLGRGRDYGYTF	TGTGCCAGCAGCTTAGGGAGGGGGCGCGACTATGGCTACACCTTC
TRBV19	few	TRBJ1-2	-	CASNPSWGANYGYTF	TGTGCCAGTAACCCCTCGTGGGGCGCGAACTATGGCTACACCTTC
TRBV4-3	-	TRBJ2-7	TRBD1	CASSQKGQGTHEQYF	TGCGCCAGCAGCCAAAAAGGACAGGGTACCCACGAGCAGTACTTC
TRBV18	-	TRBJ1-1	TRBD1	CASSQGGNTEAFF	TGTGCCAGCTCGCAGGGGGGGAACACTGAAGCTTTCTTT
TRBV30	-	TRBJ2-3	-	CAWSQVDTQYF	TGTGCCTGGTCCCAGGTGGATACGCAGTATTTT
TRBV29-1	-	TRBJ1-5	-	CSVAMAANQPQHF	TGCAGCGTTGCGATGGCCGCAAATCAGCCCCAGCATTTT
TRBV18	-	TRBJ2-5	-	CASSRRQREQETQYF	TGTGCCAGCTCACGGAGACAGCGCGAGCAAGAGACCCAGTACTTC
TRBV9	few	TRBJ2-3	TRBD1	CASSVQGAPSDTQYF	TGTGCCAGCAGCGTACAGGGGGCGCCTTCCGATACGCAGTATTTT
TRBV7-2	-	TRBJ2-2	TRBD1	CASSSWGQGAGELFF	TGTGCCAGCAGCTCTTGGGGACAGGGGGCCGGGGAGCTGTTTTTT
TRBV7-9	-	TRBJ2-1	TRBD2	CASSLEGMAGDEQFF	TGTGCCAGCAGCTTAGAGGGGATGGCGGGAGACGAGCAGTTCTTC
TRBV5-1	-	TRBJ2-3	-	CASSLGETDTQYF	TGCGCCAGCAGCTTGGGGGAGACAGATACGCAGTATTTT
TRBV11-3	-	TRBJ1-1	-	CASSRASNTEAFF	TGTGCCAGCAGCCGTGCATCAAACACTGAAGCTTTCTTT
TRBV6-1	-	TRBJ2-7	TRBD2	CASSSTSGGSYEQYF	TGTGCCAGCAGTTCGACTAGCGGGGGCTCCTACGAGCAGTACTTC
TRBV28	-	TRBJ2-7	TRBD2	CASSDSSGGLREQYF	TGTGCCAGCAGCGATTCTAGCGGAGGTTTAAGGGAGCAGTACTTC
TRBV6-5	once	TRBJ1-4	-	CASSMDSSPKLFF	TGTGCCAGCAGTATGGACTCTTCTCCAAAACTGTTTTTT
TRBV5-1	-	TRBJ2-1	TRBD2	CASSQREGLTNEQFF	TGCGCCAGCTCTCAGCGGGAGGGCCTCACGAATGAGCAGTTCTTC
TRBV5-4	-	TRBJ2-3	TRBD1	CASSSPGQGAADTQYF	TGTGCCAGCAGTAGTCCGGGACAGGGGGCTGCAGATACGCAGTATTTT
TRBV5-6	-	TRBJ1-2	-	CASSPGDSYGYTF	TGTGCCAGCAGCCCGGGAGACAGCTATGGCTACACCTTC
TRBV7-8	-	TRBJ2-5	TRBD1	CASSSLTGTETQYF	TGTGCCAGCAGCTCGCTGACAGGGACGGAGACCCAGTACTTC
TRBV19	-	TRBJ1-1	-	CASTATGFATEAFF	TGTGCCAGTACCGCTACAGGGTTCGCAACTGAAGCTTTCTTT
TRBV29-1	-	TRBJ2-7	-	CSVSEGSYEQYF	TGCAGCGTTTCGGAGGGTTCCTACGAGCAGTACTTC
TRBV2	-	TRBJ2-4	-	CASTQGLTKNIQYF	TGTGCCAGCACCCAGGGGTTAACCAAAAACATTCAGTACTTC
TRBV29-1	once	TRBJ2-6	TRBD1	CSVVRTGGRGANVLTF	TGCAGCGTTGTGAGGACAGGGGGACGTGGGGCCAACGTCCTGACTTTC
TRBV5-1	-	TRBJ2-5	-	CASKIAGGETQYF	TGCGCCAGCAAGATCGCTGGAGGCGAGACCCAGTACTTC
TRBV27	-	TRBJ1-1	-	CASRQKGYTEAFF	TGTGCCAGCAGACAAAAGGGGTACACTGAAGCTTTCTTT
TRBV30	-	TRBJ2-1	TRBD1	CAWSTGTGSEQFF	TGTGCCTGGAGTACCGGGACAGGGAGTGAGCAGTTCTTC
TRBV7-9	-	TRBJ1-1	-	CASSGRWNTEAFF	TGTGCCAGCAGCGGGCGGTGGAACACTGAAGCTTTCTTT
TRBV9	few	TRBJ2-1	TRBD2	CASSARGVTYNEQFF	TGTGCCAGCAGCGCCCGGGGGGTAACCTACAATGAGCAGTTCTTC
TRBV19	-	TRBJ1-5	TRBD1	CASSRRTGGINQPQHF	TGTGCCAGTAGCCGGCGGACAGGGGGTATCAATCAGCCCCAGCATTTT
TRBV28	-	TRBJ2-1	TRBD2	CASSKALGLAPANEQFF	TGTGCCAGCAGCAAGGCCCTGGGACTAGCCCCGGCCAATGAGCAGTTCTTC
TRBV5-1	-	TRBJ2-2	-	CASSLTGHNTGELFF	TGCGCCAGCAGCTTGACGGGACACAACACCGGGGAGCTGTTTTTT